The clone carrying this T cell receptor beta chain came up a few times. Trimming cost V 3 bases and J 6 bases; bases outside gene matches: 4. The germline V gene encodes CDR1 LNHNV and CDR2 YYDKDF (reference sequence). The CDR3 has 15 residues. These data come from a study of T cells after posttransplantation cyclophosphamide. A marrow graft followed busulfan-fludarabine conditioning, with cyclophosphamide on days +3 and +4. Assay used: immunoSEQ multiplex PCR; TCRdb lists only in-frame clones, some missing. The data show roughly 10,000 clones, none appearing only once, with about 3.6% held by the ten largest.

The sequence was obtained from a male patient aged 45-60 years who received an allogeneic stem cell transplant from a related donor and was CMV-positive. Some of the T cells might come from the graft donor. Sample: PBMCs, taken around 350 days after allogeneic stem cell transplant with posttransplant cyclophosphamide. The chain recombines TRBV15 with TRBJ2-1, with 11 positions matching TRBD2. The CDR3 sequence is CATSRSGTSGNEQFF. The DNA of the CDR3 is TGTGCCACCAGCAGGTCCGGGACTAGCGGCAATGAGCAGTTCTTC.